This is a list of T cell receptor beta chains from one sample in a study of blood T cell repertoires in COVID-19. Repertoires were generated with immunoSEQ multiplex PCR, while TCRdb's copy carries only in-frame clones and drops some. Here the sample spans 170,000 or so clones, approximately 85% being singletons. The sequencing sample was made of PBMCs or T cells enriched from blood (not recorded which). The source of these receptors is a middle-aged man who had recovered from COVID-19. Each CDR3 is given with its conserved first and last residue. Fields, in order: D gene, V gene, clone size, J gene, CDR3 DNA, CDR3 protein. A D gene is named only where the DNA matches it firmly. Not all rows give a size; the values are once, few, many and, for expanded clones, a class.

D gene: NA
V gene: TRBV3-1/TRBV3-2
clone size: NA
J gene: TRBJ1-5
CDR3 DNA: TGTGCCAGCAGCCAAGATCGGCAGGGAAATCAGCCCCAGCATTTT
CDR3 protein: CASSQDRQGNQPQHF

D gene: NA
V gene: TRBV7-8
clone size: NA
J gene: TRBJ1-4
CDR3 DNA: TGTGCCAGCAGCGTCGATCGGGGAGGTAGTGAAAAGCTGTTTTTT
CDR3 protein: CASSVDRGGSEKLFF

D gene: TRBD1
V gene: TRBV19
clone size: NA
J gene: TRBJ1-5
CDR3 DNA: TGTGCCAGTAGTATTGGGACAGGGGCGAATCAGCCCCAGCATTTT
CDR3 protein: CASSIGTGANQPQHF

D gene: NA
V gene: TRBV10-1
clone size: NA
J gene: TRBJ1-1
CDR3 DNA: TGCGCCAGCAGTGCGGGAGGTCTCGAAGCTTTCTTT
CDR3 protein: CASSAGGLEAFF

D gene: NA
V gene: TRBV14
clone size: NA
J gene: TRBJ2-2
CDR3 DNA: TGTGCCAGCAGCCAGTCGGGCACCGGGGAGCTGTTTTTT
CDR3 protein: CASSQSGTGELFF

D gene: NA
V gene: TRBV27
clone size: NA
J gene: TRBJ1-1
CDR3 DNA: TGTGCCAGCAGACCCTCTGGTGGAGGTAACACTGAAGCTTTCTTT
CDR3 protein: CASRPSGGGNTEAFF

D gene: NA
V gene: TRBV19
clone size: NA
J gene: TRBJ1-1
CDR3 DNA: TGTGCCAGTAGTATAGAGACAGCGAACACTGAAGCTTTCTTT
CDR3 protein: CASSIETANTEAFF

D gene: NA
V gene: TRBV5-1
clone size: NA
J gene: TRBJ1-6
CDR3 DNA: TGCGCCAGCAGCTCTCAGGGCAGCTCCTATAATTCACCCCTCCACTTT
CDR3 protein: CASSSQGSSYNSPLHF

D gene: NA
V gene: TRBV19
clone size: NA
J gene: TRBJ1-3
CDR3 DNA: TGTGCCAGTAGTATATCTCCAACCACGCCGAGCGGAAACACCATATATTTT
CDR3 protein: CASSISPTTPSGNTIYF

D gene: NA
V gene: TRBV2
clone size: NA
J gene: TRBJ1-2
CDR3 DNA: TGTGCCAGCAGTCGGTCGAGGGAGCTGTATGGCTACACCTTC
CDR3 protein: CASSRSRELYGYTF

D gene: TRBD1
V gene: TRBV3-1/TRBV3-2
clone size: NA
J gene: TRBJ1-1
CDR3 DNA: TGTGCCAGCAGCCTTGTACAGGGGTCTACTGAAGCTTTCTTT
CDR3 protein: CASSLVQGSTEAFF

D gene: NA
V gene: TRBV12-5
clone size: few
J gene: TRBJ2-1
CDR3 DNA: TGTGCTAGTGGTTTGGTATCCCAGGAAGAGCAGTTCTTC
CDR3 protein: CASGLVSQEEQFF

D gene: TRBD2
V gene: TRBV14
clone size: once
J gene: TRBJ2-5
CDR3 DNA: TGTGCCAGCAGCCACCTTTTAGCGGGGCAAGAGACCCAGTACTTC
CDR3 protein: CASSHLLAGQETQYF

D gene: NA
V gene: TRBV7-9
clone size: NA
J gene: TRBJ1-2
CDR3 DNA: TGTGCCAGCAGCCCACAATGGGGCGGCGTTAACTATGGCTACACCTTC
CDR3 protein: CASSPQWGGVNYGYTF

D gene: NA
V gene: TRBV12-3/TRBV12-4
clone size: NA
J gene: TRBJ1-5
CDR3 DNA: TGTGCCAGCAGCCTCCTCCAGAATCAGCCCCAGCATTTT
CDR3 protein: CASSLLQNQPQHF

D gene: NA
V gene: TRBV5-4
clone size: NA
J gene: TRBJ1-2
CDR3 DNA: TGTGCCAGCAGCTCGACAGTACTTAACTATGGCTACACCTTC
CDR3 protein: CASSSTVLNYGYTF

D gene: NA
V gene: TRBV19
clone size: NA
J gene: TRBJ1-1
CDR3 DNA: TGTGCCAGTAAGGCAGGGGCAGTCACTGAAGCTTTCTTT
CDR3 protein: CASKAGAVTEAFF

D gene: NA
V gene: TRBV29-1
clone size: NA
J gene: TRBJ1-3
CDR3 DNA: TGCAGCGCCGAGGGGGGGACTGGAAACACCATATATTTT
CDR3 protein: CSAEGGTGNTIYF

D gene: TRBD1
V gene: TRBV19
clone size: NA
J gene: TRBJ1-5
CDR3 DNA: TGTGCCAGTAACTCCGACAGGGTTGTCCAGCCCCAGCATTTT
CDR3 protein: CASNSDRVVQPQHF

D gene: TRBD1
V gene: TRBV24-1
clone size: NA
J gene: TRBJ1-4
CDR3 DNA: TGTGCCACCAGTGATTCTTCAGGGGGACCAACTAATGAAAAACTGTTTTTT
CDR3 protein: CATSDSSGGPTNEKLFF

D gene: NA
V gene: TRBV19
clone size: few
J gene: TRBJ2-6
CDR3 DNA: TGTGCCAGTAAGCAGGTCTCTGGGGCCAACGTCCTGACTTTC
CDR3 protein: CASKQVSGANVLTF

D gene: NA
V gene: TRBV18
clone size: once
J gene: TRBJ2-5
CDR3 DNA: TGTGCCAGCTCACCTGGACAATACCAAGAGACCCAGTACTTC
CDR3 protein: CASSPGQYQETQYF

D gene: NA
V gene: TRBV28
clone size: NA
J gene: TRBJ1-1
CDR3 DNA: TGTGCCAGCGCTCCAAACAGGGACCGGGCTGAAGCTTTCTTT
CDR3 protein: CASAPNRDRAEAFF